The clone carrying this T cell receptor beta chain was seen at least ten times. Its antigen remains unknown. In this cohort, patients with other autoimmune diseases, uncontrolled infections, pregnancy or lactation were excluded. Diagnosis was based on clinical symptoms, serum thyroxine, TRAb, thyroid ultrasound and orbital computed tomography. Amplified TCR beta CDR3 regions were obtained using RNA transcripts as template. The library came from an HTBI-primed first-round RT-PCR and a second-round multiplex PCR. TCRdb independently ran MiXCR on the multiplex PCR reads; one entry per CDR3 protein. The repertoire holds 350,000 or so distinct CDR3 sequences, with under 20% as singletons. The CDR3 is made up of 13 amino acids. Germline V gene data show CDR1 as DFQATT and CDR2 as SNEGSKA (reference sequence). V trimming: 7 bases; J trimming: 4 bases; junction bases outside the gene matches: 6. This sample stems from a study of Graves' ophthalmopathy and Graves' hyperthyroidism.

Whole-study findings and limits: Ophthalmopathy progression was predicted with about 71% sensitivity and approximately 79% specificity. Using a 13-signature model, the authors split ophthalmopathy from stable hyperthyroidism, with approximately 88% sensitivity and approximately 78% specificity.

The TCR sequence derives from an adult man with Graves' ophthalmopathy. Sequencing was carried out using peripheral blood. The chain couples TRBV20-1 to TRBJ2-7; TRBD2 matches at 11 bases. CDR3 sequence: CSGMGLAEYEQYF. The CDR3 DNA reads TGCAGTGGGATGGGACTAGCGGAGTACGAGCAGTACTTC.